Listed here are 18 T cell receptor beta chains from one sample, sequenced in a study of CD8 T cells in Susac syndrome. The RNA input was roughly 0.45 to 1 ug, and it was reverse transcribed with random hexamers. Each CDR3 protein is one row after TCRdb ran MiXCR on the immunoSEQ multiplex PCR reads. The table lists approximately 150,000 distinct CDR3 sequences, about 90% of them singletons, with around 0.087% in the top ten. Sequencing was carried out using CD4+ T cells from PBMCs. These receptors all stem from a human donor in good health.

This clonotype was detected only a few times. CDR3 coding DNA: TGTGCCAGCAGCCTCGACGGGGCCTACAATGAGCAGTTCTTC. This encodes CASSLDGAYNEQFF. J is TRBJ2-1 and V is TRBV3-1, with D tentatively TRBD2 (5 bases). V lost 4 bases and J lost 2, with 9 bases in between. This CDR3 is built from 14 residues. Germline V gene lookup returns CDR1 LGHDT and CDR2 YNNKEL (reference sequence).

This clonotype is a singleton in its sample. The rearrangement links TRBV5-1 to TRBJ2-1; D gene unclear. There are 14 residues in the CDR3. V was pared by 6 bases and J by 0 bases, with 10 bases between. The germline gives CDR1 SGHRS, CDR2 YFSETQ. The CDR3 is CASKSSYSYNEQFF. In DNA form, the CDR3 reads TGCGCCAGCAAATCGTCATACTCCTACAATGAGCAGTTCTTC.

The chain uses TRBV19 and TRBJ1-2; 7 nucleotides agree with TRBD1. V gave up 7 bases and J gave up 4 bases; unmatched junction bases: 3. The CDR3 is 12 amino acids. The germline V gene has CDR1 LNHDA and CDR2 SQIVND (reference sequence). This CDR3 is CASNRGGYGYTF. In DNA, the CDR3 is TGTGCCAGTAACAGGGGTGGCTATGGCTACACCTTC. Full variable domain (remainder filled in from reference TRBV19 and TRBJ1-2): DGGITQSPKYLFRKEGQNVTLSCEQNLNHDAMYWYRQDPGQGLRLIYYSQIVNDFQKGDIAEGYSVSREKKESFPLTVTSAQKNPTAFYLCASNRGGYGYTFGSGTRLTVV.

The chain carries TRBV3-1 and TRBJ1-1, with unresolved D. The germline V gene has CDR1 LGHDT and CDR2 YNNKEL (reference sequence). The CDR3 totals 15 residues. V gave up 4 bases and J gave up 8 bases, with 20 bases separating them. The CDR3 DNA is TGTGCCAGCAGCCCCCCAGGCTCCGGGCGGGCCGAAGCTTTCTTT. The encoded protein is CASSPPGSGRAEAFF.

The count of this clonotype is one. The V gene is TRBV7-9, the J gene TRBJ1-2; D is ambiguous. CDR3 size: 15 residues. V lost 4 bases, J lost 5 bases, and 17 bases lay in between. Germline-derived CDR1 and CDR2 are SEHNR and FQNEAQ (reference sequence). CDR3 nucleotide sequence: TGTGCCAGCAGCTCGCCAGGTGGAGGAAGGTATGGCTACACCTTC. Translating gives CASSSPGGGRYGYTF.

This clonotype was seen just once. V gene TRBV10-1 combines with J gene TRBJ2-5; D is perhaps TRBD1 (5 bases). V was pared by 5 bases and J by 1 base, with 8 bases between. Germline values: CDR1 WNHNN, CDR2 SYGVQD (reference sequence). The CDR3 is 13 residues long. Here the CDR3 reads CASSMTVQETQYF. CDR3 coding DNA: TGCGCCAGCAGTATGACAGTCCAAGAGACCCAGTACTTC.

This clonotype occurred a few times. The chain carries TRBV5-1 and TRBJ2-2, with a possible D match to TRBD2 (6 bases). Trimming left V 3 bases short and J 7 bases short, with 10 bases between. This CDR3 is 13 amino acids long. Germline V gives CDR1 SGHRS, CDR2 YFSETQ. The DNA of the CDR3 is TGCGCCAGCAGCTGGGCTAGCGACGGGGAGCTGTTTTTT. It translates to CASSWASDGELFF.

The chain links TRBV14 to TRBJ2-7; no firm D call. CDR1 and CDR2 (germline): SGHDN, FVKESK. V was trimmed by 6 bases and J by 2 bases, leaving 14 bases between them. This CDR3 comprises 14 residues. DNA of the CDR3: TGTGCCAGCAGTGTGGCAGGCCCCACCTACGAGCAGTACTTC. Residues: CASSVAGPTYEQYF.

V usage is TRBV19 and J usage is TRBJ2-7, with 15 bases fitting TRBD2. CDR3 length: 15 amino acids. Germline V gene sequence: CDR1 LNHDA, CDR2 SQIVND (reference sequence). V was clipped by 3 bases and J by 6 bases; unmatched bases: 3. CDR3 residues: CASSIGTSGRSEQYF. As DNA, the CDR3 is TGTGCCAGTAGTATTGGGACTAGCGGGAGGAGCGAGCAGTACTTC.

This chain uses TRBV20-1 with TRBJ2-2; 7 nucleotides line up with TRBD2. From germline, CDR1 is DFQATT and CDR2 SNEGSKA (reference sequence). CDR3 length: 12 amino acids. DNA for the CDR3: TGCTCGGGATGGGGGGGGACCGGGGAGCTGTTTTTT. Translation: CSGWGGTGELFF.

The chain joins TRBV5-6 to TRBJ1-5; tentatively, D is TRBD1 (5 bases). The CDR3 runs to 13 residues. Trimming removed 2 bases from V and 4 bases from J, with 7 bases in between. Looked up from germline, CDR1 is SGHDT and CDR2 is YYEEEE. The CDR3, as DNA: TGTGCCAGCAGCTTCCAGGGTAATCAGCCCCAGCATTTT. It encodes CASSFQGNQPQHF.

The rearrangement links TRBV9 to TRBJ2-1; 9 bases align to TRBD2. CDR3 length: 14 amino acids. Looked up from germline, CDR1 is SGDLS and CDR2 is YYNGEE. The ends lost 2 bases at V and 9 bases at J; junction bases unmatched: 6. DNA for the CDR3: TGTGCCAGCAGCGTCGCTAGCGGGACTGGTGAGCAGTTCTTC. Translating it yields CASSVASGTGEQFF.

This chain joins TRBV7-3 and TRBJ1-1; possibly TRBD1 for D (5 bases). Germline lookup yields CDR1 SGHTA and CDR2 FQGTGA. This CDR3 spans 15 amino acids. Trimming shortened V by 2 bases and J by 0 bases, and 10 bases separated the two germline ends. The CDR3 sequence is CASSLSTAMNTEAFF. CDR3 nucleotides: TGTGCCAGCAGCTTATCGACAGCCATGAACACTGAAGCTTTCTTT.

The chain carries TRBV6-2 or TRBV6-3 and TRBJ1-1, with D possibly being TRBD1 (5 bases). The CDR3 consists of 13 residues. V lost 6 bases, J lost 7 bases, and 15 bases lay in between. CDR1 is MNHEY and CDR2 is SVGEGT in the germline V gene. The CDR3 is CASRKTDYIEAFF. DNA of the CDR3: TGTGCCAGCAGAAAGACAGACTATATTGAAGCTTTCTTT.

The chain links TRBV6-5 to TRBJ2-3; TRBD1 might be the D (6 bases). In germline, CDR1 is MNHEY, CDR2 SVGAGI. V was trimmed by 0 bases and J by 4 bases, leaving 14 bases between them. The CDR3 extends over 16 amino acids. The CDR3 spells CASSYSGGRRADTQYF. In DNA form, the CDR3 reads TGTGCCAGCAGTTACTCTGGGGGCCGTAGGGCAGATACGCAGTATTTT.

The chain uses TRBV10-2 and TRBJ1-2, with unresolved D. CDR1 is WSHSY and CDR2 is SAAADI in the germline V gene. This CDR3 spans 13 amino acids. Trimming stripped 4 bases from V and 7 bases from J, with 13 bases between. CDR3 region: CASSVEGRGGYTF. CDR3 nucleotides: TGCGCCAGCAGTGTTGAAGGACGGGGTGGCTACACCTTC.

The rearrangement links TRBV3-1 to TRBJ2-5, with 12 positions matching TRBD1. Germline assignment: CDR1 LGHDT and CDR2 YNNKEL (reference sequence). The V and J ends lost 1 base and 5 bases, in that order; junction bases with no gene match: 5. This CDR3 comprises 16 residues. The CDR3 nucleotides read TGTGCCAGCAGCCAAGCGGGACAGGGGGCGAGGGAGACCCAGTACTTC. Its translation is CASSQAGQGARETQYF.

V gene TRBV5-1 combines with J gene TRBJ2-7, with 7 bases fitting TRBD2. The CDR3 has 14 amino acids. Germline CDR1 and CDR2: SGHRS and YFSETQ. V shed 0 bases and J 7 bases; nucleotides not matched to a gene: 7. CDR3 DNA: TGCGCCAGCAGCTTGGGACTAACCGGGGGGGAGCAGTACTTC. This codes for CASSLGLTGGEQYF.